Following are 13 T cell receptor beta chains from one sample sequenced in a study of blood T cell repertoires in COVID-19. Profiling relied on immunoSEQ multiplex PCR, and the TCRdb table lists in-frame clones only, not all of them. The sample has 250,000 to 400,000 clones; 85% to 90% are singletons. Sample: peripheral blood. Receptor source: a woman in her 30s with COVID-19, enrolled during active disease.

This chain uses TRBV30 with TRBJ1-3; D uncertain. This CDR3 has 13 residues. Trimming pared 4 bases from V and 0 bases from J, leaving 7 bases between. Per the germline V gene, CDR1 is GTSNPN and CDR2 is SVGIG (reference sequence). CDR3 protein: CAWNSGSGNTIYF. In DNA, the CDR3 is TGTGCCTGGAACTCCGGCTCTGGAAACACCATATATTTT. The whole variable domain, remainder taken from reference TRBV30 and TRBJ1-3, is SQTIHQWPATLVQPVGSPLSLECTVEGTSNPNLYWYRQAAGRGLQLLFYSVGIGQISSEVPQNLSASRPQDRQFILSSKKLLLSDSGFYLCAWNSGSGNTIYFGEGSWLTVV.

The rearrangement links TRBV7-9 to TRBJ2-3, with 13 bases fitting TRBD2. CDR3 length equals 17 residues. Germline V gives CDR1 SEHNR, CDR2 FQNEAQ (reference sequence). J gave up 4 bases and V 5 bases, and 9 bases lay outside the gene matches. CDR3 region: CASSARTSGRGSDTQYF. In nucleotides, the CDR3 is TGTGCCAGCAGCGCCAGGACTAGCGGGAGAGGATCAGATACGCAGTATTTT.

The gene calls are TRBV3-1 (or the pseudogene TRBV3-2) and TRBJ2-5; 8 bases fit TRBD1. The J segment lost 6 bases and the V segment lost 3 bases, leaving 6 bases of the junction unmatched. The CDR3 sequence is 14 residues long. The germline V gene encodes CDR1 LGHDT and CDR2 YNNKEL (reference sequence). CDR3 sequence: CASSHAGGGQTQYF. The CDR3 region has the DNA TGTGCCAGCAGCCACGCAGGGGGCGGACAGACCCAGTACTTC.

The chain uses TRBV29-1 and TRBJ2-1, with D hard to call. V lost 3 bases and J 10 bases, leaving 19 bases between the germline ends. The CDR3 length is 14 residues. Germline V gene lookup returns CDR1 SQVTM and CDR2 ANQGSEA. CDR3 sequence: CSVDPPSRASEQFF. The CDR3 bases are TGCAGCGTTGATCCTCCGTCGCGTGCGAGCGAGCAGTTCTTC.

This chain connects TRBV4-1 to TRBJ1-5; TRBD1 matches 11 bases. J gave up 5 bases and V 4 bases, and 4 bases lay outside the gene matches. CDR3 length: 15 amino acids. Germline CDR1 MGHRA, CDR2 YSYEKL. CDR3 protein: CASSPKGQGDQPQHF. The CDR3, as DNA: TGCGCCAGCAGCCCTAAGGGACAGGGGGATCAGCCCCAGCATTTT.

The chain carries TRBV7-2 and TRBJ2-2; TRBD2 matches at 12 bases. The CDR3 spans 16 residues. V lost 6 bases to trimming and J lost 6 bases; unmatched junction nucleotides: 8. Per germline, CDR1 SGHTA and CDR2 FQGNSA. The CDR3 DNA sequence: TGTGCCAGCAGTCCCAGACTAGCGGGAGTCGCCGGGGAGCTGTTTTTT. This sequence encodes CASSPRLAGVAGELFF.

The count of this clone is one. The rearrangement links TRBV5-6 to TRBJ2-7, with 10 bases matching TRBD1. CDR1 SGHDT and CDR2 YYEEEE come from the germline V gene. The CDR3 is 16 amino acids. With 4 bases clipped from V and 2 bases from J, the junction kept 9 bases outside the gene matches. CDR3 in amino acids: CASSPDRGRNTYEQYF. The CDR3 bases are TGTGCCAGCAGCCCAGACAGGGGGCGGAACACCTACGAGCAGTACTTC.

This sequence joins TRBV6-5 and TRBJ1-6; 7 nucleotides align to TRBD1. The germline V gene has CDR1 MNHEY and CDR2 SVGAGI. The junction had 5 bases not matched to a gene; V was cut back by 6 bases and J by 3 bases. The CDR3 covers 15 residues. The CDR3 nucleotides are TGTGCCAGCAGGACCGCAGGGGGCTATAATTCACCCCTCCACTTT. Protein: CASRTAGGYNSPLHF.

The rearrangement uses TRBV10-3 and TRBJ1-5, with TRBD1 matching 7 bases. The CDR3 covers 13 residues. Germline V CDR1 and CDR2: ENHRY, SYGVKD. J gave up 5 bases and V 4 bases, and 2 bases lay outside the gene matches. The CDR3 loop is CAISGDRDQPQHF. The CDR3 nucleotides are TGTGCCATCAGTGGTGACAGGGATCAGCCCCAGCATTTT.

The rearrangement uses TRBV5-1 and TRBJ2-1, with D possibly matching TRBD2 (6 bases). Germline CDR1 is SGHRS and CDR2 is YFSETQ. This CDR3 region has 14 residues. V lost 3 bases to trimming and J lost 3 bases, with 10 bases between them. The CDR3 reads CASSSRDFYNEQFF. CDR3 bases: TGCGCCAGCAGCTCCCGGGACTTCTACAATGAGCAGTTCTTC. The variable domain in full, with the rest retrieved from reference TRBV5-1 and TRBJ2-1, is KAGVTQTPRYLIKTRGQQVTLSCSPISGHRSVSWYQQTPGQGLQFLFEYFSETQRNKGNFPGRFSGRQFSNSRSEMNVSTLELGDSALYLCASSSRDFYNEQFFGPGTRLTVL.

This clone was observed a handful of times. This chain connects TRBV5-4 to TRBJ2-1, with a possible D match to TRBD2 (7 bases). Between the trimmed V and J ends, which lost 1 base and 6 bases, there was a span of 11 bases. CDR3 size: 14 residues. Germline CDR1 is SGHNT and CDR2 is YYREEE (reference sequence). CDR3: CASSLTRGGNEQFF. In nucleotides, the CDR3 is TGTGCCAGCAGCTTGACGAGGGGGGGCAATGAGCAGTTCTTC.

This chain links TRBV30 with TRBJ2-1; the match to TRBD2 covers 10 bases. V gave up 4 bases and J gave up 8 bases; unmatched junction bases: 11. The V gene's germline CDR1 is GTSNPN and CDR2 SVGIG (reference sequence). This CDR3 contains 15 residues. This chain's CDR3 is CAWKNLLAGADEQFF. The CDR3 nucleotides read TGTGCCTGGAAAAATCTGCTAGCGGGAGCGGATGAGCAGTTCTTC.

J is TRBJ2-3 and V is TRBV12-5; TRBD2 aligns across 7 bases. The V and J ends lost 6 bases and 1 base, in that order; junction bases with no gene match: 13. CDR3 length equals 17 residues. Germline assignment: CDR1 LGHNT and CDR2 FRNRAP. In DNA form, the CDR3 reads TGTGCTAGTGGGACCGGGGTAGCGGGCAGAGGCACAGATACGCAGTATTTT. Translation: CASGTGVAGRGTDTQYF.